A single sample gave rise to the 28 T cell receptor beta chains below, sequenced in a study of CD8 T cells in ankylosing spondylitis. Study outcomes and limitations: Ankylosing spondylitis blood appeared to carry a characteristic TCR beta motif of roughly 8 highly homologous variants.

For these receptors, no antigen is known. TCRdb reanalysed the 5' RACE reads using MiXCR and keeps one entry per CDR3 protein. The data show approximately 440,000 distinct CDR3 sequences, approximately 17% seen once. Sequencing used blood, either unsorted or a sorted T cell fraction (not recorded which). The receptor set was obtained from a male donor with ankylosing spondylitis.

The rearrangement joins TRBV7-9 to TRBJ2-7; D not certain. The CDR3 totals 15 residues. V was pared by 6 bases and J by 0 bases, with 15 bases between. The V gene's germline CDR1 is SEHNR and CDR2 FQNEAQ (reference sequence). The CDR3 region is CASSPHNSASYEQYF. CDR3 in DNA: TGTGCCAGCAGTCCACACAATTCAGCCTCCTACGAGCAGTACTTC.

The table lists this clonotype with many counts. The V and J genes are TRBV5-6 and TRBJ1-1; a possible D gene is TRBD1 (5 bases). Germline V gene lookup returns CDR1 SGHDT and CDR2 YYEEEE. V lost 7 bases, J lost 3 bases, and 13 bases lay in between. The CDR3 runs 13 residues. CDR3 DNA: TGTGCCAGCTCTTACGCGGGGGACACTGAAGCTTTCTTT. It translates to CASSYAGDTEAFF.

A few counts support this clonotype. The chain links TRBV7-2 to TRBJ2-7; TRBD1 aligns across 9 bases. After removal of 5 bases from V and 6 bases from J, the junction contained 5 bases not matched to a gene. The germline CDR1 and CDR2 sequences are SGHTA and FQGNSA. This CDR3 spans 13 amino acids. The CDR3 DNA is TGTGCCAGCAGCCTACAGGGGGCGATCGAGCAGTACTTC. Its protein is CASSLQGAIEQYF. Based on the CDR3 plus reference TRBV7-2 and TRBJ2-7, the full variable domain is GAGVSQSPSNKVTEKGKDVELRCDPISGHTALYWYRQSLGQGLEFLIYFQGNSAPDKSGLPSDRFSAERTGGSVSTLTIQRTQQEDSAVYLCASSLQGAIEQYFGPGTRLTVT.

The gene calls are TRBV6-2 or TRBV6-3 and TRBJ2-1; D gene unclear. Trimming removed 2 bases at V and 0 bases at J, with 14 bases between. CDR3 size: 17 residues. Germline CDR1 MNHEY, CDR2 SVGEGT. The CDR3 region has the DNA TGTGCCAGCAGTTACCCTCTGGCGGCAAACTCCTACAATGAGCAGTTCTTC. This sequence encodes CASSYPLAANSYNEQFF.

In this sample, this clonotype turned up many times. CDR3 loop: CASSPLQGEYTGELFF. Here the CDR3 DNA reads TGCGCCAGCAGCCCCCTCCAGGGGGAGTACACCGGGGAGCTGTTTTTT. The chain couples TRBV5-1 to TRBJ2-2; 7 bases map to TRBD1. Germline lookup yields CDR1 SGHRS and CDR2 YFSETQ. V was clipped by 4 bases and J by 3 bases; unmatched bases: 9. The CDR3 is made up of 16 amino acids.

This clonotype was seen a few times. The rearrangement joins TRBV6-5 to TRBJ2-1; D not certain. Germline V gene data show CDR1 as MNHEY and CDR2 as SVGAGI. With 2 bases removed from V and 8 bases from J, the gap between germline ends came to 10 bases. The CDR3 sequence is 13 residues long. Here the CDR3 reads CASSYAVTYEQFF. DNA of the CDR3: TGTGCCAGCAGTTACGCCGTAACATATGAGCAGTTCTTC.

This chain links TRBV5-5 with TRBJ1-4; D is unresolved. Germline V gene sequence: CDR1 SGHKS, CDR2 YYEKEE (reference sequence). The CDR3 sequence is 14 residues long. The V end was cut by 0 bases, the J end by 7 bases, with 10 bases between. The CDR3 sequence: CASSLATWGEKLFF. DNA for the CDR3: TGTGCCAGCAGCTTGGCGACCTGGGGTGAAAAACTGTTTTTT. The variable domain in full, with the rest retrieved from reference TRBV5-5 and TRBJ1-4, is DAGVTQSPTHLIKTRGQQVTLRCSPISGHKSVSWYQQVLGQGPQFIFQYYEKEERGRGNFPDRFSARQFPNYSSELNVNALLLGDSALYLCASSLATWGEKLFFGSGTQLSVL.

This rearrangement joins TRBV2 to TRBJ1-5, with D maybe TRBD1 (5 bases). This CDR3 is built from 17 residues. Trimming pared 3 bases from V and 2 bases from J, leaving 17 bases between. Germline CDR1 SNHLY, CDR2 FYNNEI. The CDR3 sequence: CASSEKRGSMGNQPQHF. Here the CDR3 DNA reads TGTGCCAGCAGTGAGAAGAGGGGCAGCATGGGCAATCAGCCCCAGCATTTT.

The chain is built from TRBV3-1 and TRBJ2-5, with TRBD2 identical over 7 bases. The ends lost 1 base at V and 2 bases at J; junction bases unmatched: 4. CDR1 and CDR2 (germline): LGHDT, YNNKEL (reference sequence). The CDR3 sequence is 15 residues long. The chain's CDR3 is CASSQGEGLQETQYF. The CDR3 DNA sequence: TGTGCCAGCAGCCAAGGGGAGGGACTTCAAGAGACCCAGTACTTC.

The DNA of the CDR3 is TGTGCCAGCAGCGACAGGCCCCTAGCTTTTTCCTACAATGAGCAGTTCTTC. It specifies CASSDRPLAFSYNEQFF. The chain is built from TRBV14 and TRBJ2-1; D may be TRBD1 (6 bases). There are 17 residues in the CDR3. V lost 5 bases, J lost 1 base, and 18 bases lay in between. CDR1 is SGHDN and CDR2 is FVKESK in the germline V gene.

This clonotype was seen more than once but under ten times. The CDR3 coding sequence is TGCAGCGCCGTCGGACAGGGGCCAGATACGCAGTATTTT. Its translation: CSAVGQGPDTQYF. The rearrangement joins TRBV29-1 to TRBJ2-3; 9 bases are shared with TRBD1. Trimming removed 7 bases from V and 4 bases from J; junction bases left unmatched: 6. This CDR3 contains 13 residues. Germline CDR1 is SQVTM and CDR2 is ANQGSEA.

Ten or more counts support this clonotype. The chain couples TRBV14 to TRBJ2-7; weak D call: TRBD2 (6 bases). V shed 3 bases and J shed 3 bases, with 6 bases lying between them. The germline CDR1 and CDR2 sequences are SGHDN and FVKESK. The length of the CDR3 is 12 residues. The chain's CDR3 is CASSQDYYEQYF. CDR3 nucleotides: TGTGCCAGCAGCCAGGACTACTACGAGCAGTACTTC.

This chain connects TRBV5-1 to TRBJ2-7; unclear D gene. CDR1 and CDR2 from the germline V gene are SGHRS and YFSETQ. The CDR3 is made up of 15 amino acids. V lost 4 bases and J 2 bases, leaving 16 bases between the germline ends. CDR3 amino acids: CASSPEGRGPYEQYF. The CDR3 DNA follows: TGCGCCAGCAGCCCCGAAGGGCGCGGTCCCTACGAGCAGTACTTC.

V is TRBV15 and J is TRBJ2-1, with D possibly TRBD1 on 5 matching bases. V lost 11 bases and J 3 bases, leaving 14 bases between the germline ends. This CDR3 has 13 amino acids. Germline V gene data show CDR1 as LNHNV and CDR2 as YYDKDF (reference sequence). Written as DNA, the CDR3 is TGTGCCGGGGCCCTCAGTTACTACAATGAGCAGTTCTTC. It is translated as CAGALSYYNEQFF.

V usage is TRBV25-1 and J usage is TRBJ2-7, with D perhaps being TRBD1 or TRBD2 (5 bases each). Germline lookup yields CDR1 MGHDK and CDR2 SYGVNS. V gave up 6 bases and J gave up 4 bases, with 16 bases separating them. The CDR3 consists of 14 residues. CDR3 residues: CASRKGQGGYEQYF. CDR3 nucleotides: TGTGCCAGCAGAAAGGGGCAGGGCGGGTACGAGCAGTACTTC.

This rearrangement joins TRBV20-1 to TRBJ1-1, with 8 bases identical to TRBD1. Germline-derived CDR1 and CDR2 are DFQATT and SNEGSKA (reference sequence). The junction had 7 bases not matched to a gene; V was cut back by 6 bases and J by 10 bases. CDR3 length: 11 amino acids. CDR3 in DNA: TGCAGTGCGATGGACAGGGAGAGAGCTTTCTTT. It is translated as CSAMDRERAFF.

This clonotype was observed a handful of times. This chain links TRBV25-1 with TRBJ2-2, with no clear D. The CDR3 is 13 amino acids. V lost 0 bases to trimming and J lost 5 bases, with 4 bases between them. Germline CDR1 reads MGHDK; CDR2 reads SYGVNS. In nucleotides, the CDR3 is TGTGCCAGCAGTGAATATGGGACCGGGGAGCTGTTTTTT. This codes for CASSEYGTGELFF.

The rearrangement joins TRBV6-1 to TRBJ2-3; 8 bases fit TRBD2. The CDR3 spans 14 residues. Germline V gene sequence: CDR1 MNHNS, CDR2 SASEGT. V dropped 6 bases and J dropped 1; count of bases not matched to a gene: 3. CDR3 loop: CASSREGRTDTQYF. For the CDR3, the DNA is TGTGCCAGCAGCCGGGAGGGCCGCACAGATACGCAGTATTTT.

The chain links TRBV10-3 to TRBJ2-3; the D is unclear. The CDR3 covers 14 residues. Trimming shortened V by 7 bases and J by 4 bases, and 15 bases separated the two germline ends. Germline CDR1 reads ENHRY; CDR2 reads SYGVKD. The CDR3 spells CAIKGMTGADTQYF. For the CDR3, the DNA is TGTGCCATCAAAGGAATGACGGGCGCAGATACGCAGTATTTT.

The chain employs TRBV5-1 and TRBJ1-1, with D possibly being TRBD1 (5 bases). The length of the CDR3 is 14 residues. V dropped 1 base and J dropped 4 bases, with 11 bases sitting between them. The germline CDR1 and CDR2 sequences are SGHRS and YFSETQ. The CDR3 is CASSLRGVLTEAFF. As DNA, the CDR3 is TGCGCCAGCAGCTTGAGGGGAGTACTCACTGAAGCTTTCTTT. Filled out from reference TRBV5-1 and TRBJ1-1, the complete variable domain reads KAGVTQTPRYLIKTRGQQVTLSCSPISGHRSVSWYQQTPGQGLQFLFEYFSETQRNKGNFPGRFSGRQFSNSRSEMNVSTLELGDSALYLCASSLRGVLTEAFFGQGTRLTVV.

The CDR3 DNA is TGTGCCAGCAGCCTCCGGTCCCCCCTTAGCGGGAGGGCCGGGAATGAGCAGTTCTTC. It encodes CASSLRSPLSGRAGNEQFF. The chain is built from TRBV14 and TRBJ2-1, with 11 bases lining up with TRBD2. CDR1 and CDR2 (germline): SGHDN, FVKESK. CDR3 size: 19 residues. The V gene end was trimmed by 4 bases and the J gene end by 7 bases; junction bases not matched to a gene: 18.

The chain has TRBV20-1 and TRBJ2-3, with 9 bases identical to TRBD1. The CDR3 runs to 15 residues. The V segment lost 6 bases and the J segment 4 bases; nucleotides outside the gene matches: 11. From germline, CDR1 is DFQATT and CDR2 SNEGSKA (reference sequence). The DNA of the CDR3 is TGCAGTGCCAGCATACTGACAGGGGGTGCAGATACGCAGTATTTT. It translates to CSASILTGGADTQYF.

The chain carries TRBV20-1 and TRBJ2-7; a weak D match, TRBD2 (7 bases). The V end lost 5 bases, the J end lost 1 base, and 15 bases lay between the germline ends. Germline V gene lookup returns CDR1 DFQATT and CDR2 SNEGSKA (reference sequence). The CDR3 length is 14 residues. The CDR3 spells CSAFSGTTSYEQYF. CDR3 coding DNA: TGCAGTGCTTTCAGCGGGACAACGTCCTACGAGCAGTACTTC.

This chain joins TRBV18 and TRBJ2-1; D may be TRBD2 (5 bases). This CDR3 is built from 15 residues. V was clipped by 3 bases and J by 7 bases, with 16 bases between them. In germline, CDR1 is KGHSH, CDR2 LQKENI. The chain's CDR3 is CASSPRTGGGNEQFF. The CDR3, as DNA: TGTGCCAGCTCACCCAGAACGGGCGGAGGAAATGAGCAGTTCTTC.

The chain employs TRBV6-2 or TRBV6-3 and TRBJ2-1; 7 nucleotides agree with TRBD1. The germline V gene encodes CDR1 MNHEY and CDR2 SVGEGT. The CDR3 covers 15 residues. V was pared by 6 bases and J by 6 bases, with 11 bases of the junction left unmatched. The CDR3 loop is CASRTEGALFNEQFF. The DNA for the CDR3 is TGTGCCAGCAGAACCGAGGGGGCCTTATTCAATGAGCAGTTCTTC.

The chain combines TRBV19 with TRBJ1-5, with D possibly TRBD1 on 6 matching bases. Germline CDR1 is LNHDA and CDR2 is SQIVND (reference sequence). This CDR3 is 14 amino acids long. Trimming stripped 8 bases from V and 3 bases from J, with 14 bases between. The CDR3 is CASSSGQINQPQHF. CDR3 in DNA: TGTGCCAGTTCCAGCGGACAGATCAATCAGCCCCAGCATTTT.

The chain recombines TRBV7-2 with TRBJ1-2, with 7 positions matching TRBD1. V shed 1 base, J shed 2 bases, and the junction held 10 bases outside the gene matches. CDR3 length: 17 amino acids. CDR1 is SGHTA and CDR2 is FQGNSA in the germline V gene. In DNA, the CDR3 is TGTGCCAGCAGCTTAGGGGCAGGGGGGGGCTCAAACTATGGCTACACCTTC. It encodes CASSLGAGGGSNYGYTF.

This clonotype was seen more than once but under ten times. The chain links TRBV10-1 to TRBJ2-1, with 9 nucleotides matching TRBD2. The junction had 8 bases not matched to a gene; V was cut back by 4 bases and J by 7 bases. The CDR3 is made up of 15 amino acids. CDR1 is WNHNN and CDR2 is SYGVQD in the germline V gene (reference sequence). This CDR3 reads CASSVGLALSNEQFF. The CDR3 bases are TGCGCCAGCAGTGTAGGACTAGCGTTATCTAATGAGCAGTTCTTC.